This T cell receptor (beta chain) was sequenced in a study of T cell responses to AZD1222 COVID-19 vaccine. Here immunoSEQ multiplex PCR was the method, and the copy in TCRdb shows in-frame clones only, minus some. The table records roughly 46,000 clones, roughly 88% of them present only once. The receptor comes from an adult who received the AZD1222 COVID-19 vaccine. The sequenced sample was peripheral blood, obtained 28 days after the second AZD1222 dose.

The CDR3 nucleotides read TGTGCCAGCAGTTTCGTGGGCGGGAGCCGTGCCTACGAGCAGTACTTC. Translation gives CASSFVGGSRAYEQYF. The chain recombines TRBV6-5 with TRBJ2-7, with 7 positions matching TRBD2. Germline CDR1 is MNHEY and CDR2 is SVGAGI. The junction had 11 bases not matched to a gene; V was cut back by 4 bases and J by 2 bases. This CDR3 has 16 amino acids.